This TCR beta chain was captured by sequencing in a study of T cells in Graves' hyperthyroidism and ophthalmopathy. Clinicians diagnosed patients from clinical symptoms, serum thyroxine and TRAb, thyroid ultrasound and orbital computed tomography. Amplification of TCR beta CDR3 regions used RNA as the template. Initially, a first-round RT-PCR of the TCR CDR3 employed the HTBI primer set. Via MiXCR, TCRdb re-called the multiplex PCR reads, giving one row per CDR3 protein. The data hold approximately 95,000 distinct CDR3 sequences, with about 37% observed a single time. This clonotype was seen at least ten times. V lost 4 bases to trimming and J lost 5 bases; unmatched junction nucleotides: 7. The CDR3 length is 15 residues. CDR1 is SGHVS, CDR2 FQNEAQ, per germline.

Sequencing used peripheral blood or thyroid tissue (not recorded which). The rearrangement uses TRBV7-8 and TRBJ2-2; TRBD2 aligns across 7 bases. The sequence was obtained from a woman younger than 45 with Graves' hyperthyroidism. The CDR3 is CASSSPPRGTGELFF. The CDR3 region has the DNA TGTGCCAGCAGCTCCCCTCCGCGGGGGACCGGGGAGCTGTTTTTT.